This T cell receptor beta chain was obtained from a study of shared clonotypes between healthy human individuals. Every subset had its genomic DNA shared out evenly among several immunoSEQ plates. Each PCR replicate from the sorted subsets contained roughly 210 ng DNA, which is about 30,000 T cell genomes. Sequenced by immunoSEQ multiplex PCR; TCRdb stores in-frame clones only, minus some. The repertoire holds about 2.3 million clones, about 92% seen once, with 0.3% to 0.4% in the top ten. Comments on this clone: Antigen specificity is unknown.

Study results and caveats: Sharing of clonotypes among donors was expected to vary with sequencing depth.

V lost 0 bases and J lost 6, with 12 bases in between. CDR1 and CDR2 (germline): WSHSY, SAAADI. The CDR3 runs to 15 residues. This TCR was sampled from a man in his late teens or twenties in good health. Some clones in this sample may be carry-over from other donors' samples. Sequences were obtained from naive CD4+ T cells from PBMCs. As for subset: CD45RA+ positively selected. The chain combines TRBV10-2 with TRBJ1-5, with D possibly TRBD1 on 5 matching bases. CDR3 sequence: CASSESNPGRQPQHF. DNA for the CDR3: TGCGCCAGCAGTGAGTCGAATCCAGGGCGTCAGCCCCAGCATTTT.